This T cell receptor beta chain was captured in a study of sequential checkpoint blockade in melanoma. The V and J ends lost 7 bases and 4 bases, in that order; junction bases with no gene match: 9. Per germline, CDR1 SQVTM and CDR2 ANQGSEA. The length of the CDR3 is 13 residues. The assay was immunoSEQ multiplex PCR, and TCRdb's table has in-frame clones only and misses some. This repertoire shows 25,000 to 35,000 clones, about 88% found once; its top ten account for about a fifth. The treatment here: randomized to nivolumab then ipilimumab (arm A) or the reverse (arm B). The source material was CD8+ T cells sorted from blood (inferred from file names), sampled from a patient given nivolumab and ipilimumab in sequence. The V call is TRBV29-1, the J call TRBJ2-7, with TRBD2 identical over 8 bases. The receptor was derived from a human donor with melanoma. CDR3 region: CSADGGAAYEQYF. CDR3 DNA: TGCAGCGCCGACGGGGGGGCAGCGTACGAGCAGTACTTC.